Described below is a single T cell receptor beta chain sequence and its context. Its matching antigen is unknown. The data stem from a study of cytomegalovirus exposure and HLA in healthy donors. Study context: According to later analysis, the same platform produced the roughly 120 validation and approximately 700 first-cohort repertoires. Whole-study findings and limits: Whilst most TCR sequences proved rare, a subset of public TCRs occurred across many donors. That first-cohort TCR clusters tended to co-occur in the roughly 130 validation repertoires was found in a later analysis.

The study drew the donors from its approximately 110-subject validation cohort, separate from the approximately 670-subject first cohort. CDR1 SGHAT and CDR2 FQNNGV come from the germline V gene. CDR3 length equals 15 residues. V was clipped by 5 bases and J by 6 bases, with 17 bases between them. Generated by immunoSEQ multiplex PCR, the TCRdb table keeps only in-frame clones and is missing some. The repertoire consists of 150,000 to 200,000 clones, with 84% occurring once and the leading ten covering under 15%. This chain uses TRBV11-2 with TRBJ2-1; the D gene is possibly TRBD1 (5 bases). The receptor comes from a woman in her thirties in good health and CMV-seropositive. Sequencing used PBMCs. CDR3 sequence reads: CASSPLRGQRNEQFF. CDR3 sequence (DNA): TGTGCCAGCAGCCCCTTAAGGGGCCAACGCAATGAGCAGTTCTTC.